This record concerns one T cell receptor (beta chain) sequence. The antigen remains unidentified. The sample is drawn from a study of T cell responses to AZD1222 COVID-19 vaccine. The CDR3 runs to 15 residues. The V end was cut by 6 bases, the J end by 2 bases, with 16 bases between. Germline lookup yields CDR1 MNHEY and CDR2 SVGAGI. Study-wide results and limits: At study baseline, merely a handful of AZD1222 recipients were seropositive. Donor demographics were predominantly white British with a female majority; clonal diversity may be underestimated. Repertoire sampling was restricted to post-peak T cell response timepoints.

Assay used: immunoSEQ multiplex PCR; TCRdb lists only in-frame clones, some missing. The top ten clones hold about 1.6% of a sample with 170,000 or so clones, approximately 90% of them seen once. This TCR came from an adult in good health. Source: peripheral blood, taken on day 0 of AZD1222 vaccination. V is TRBV6-5 and J is TRBJ1-2; TRBD1 might be the D (6 bases). As DNA, the CDR3 is TGTGCCAGCAGCCCAGAAGGGGGATTAAACTATGGCTACACCTTC. Its protein product is CASSPEGGLNYGYTF.